The 20 T cell receptor beta chains listed next were all sequenced from one sample in a study of blood T cells in healthy people across ages. Sample-barcoded 5' priming and a J-beta primer mix drove a second PCR of about 7 to 12 cycles. TCRdb analysed the 5' RACE reads with MiXCR anew, one entry per CDR3 protein. The sample has about 290,000 distinct CDR3 sequences; around 27% are singletons. The sequencing input was blood. Receptor source: a woman in her 70s in good health.

This clonotype has a handful of counts. CDR3 nucleotides: TGCAGCGTTGTTAGGGCCACCGGGGAGCTGTTTTTT. Translating gives CSVVRATGELFF. The chain combines TRBV29-1 with TRBJ2-2; D gene uncertain. Germline CDR1 and CDR2: SQVTM and ANQGSEA. Deletions cut 4 bases from V and 4 bases from J, with 7 bases between. The CDR3 is made up of 12 amino acids.

This clonotype was counted ten times or more. The V gene is TRBV5-5, the J gene TRBJ2-5; 13 bases line up with TRBD2. J gave up 2 bases and V 4 bases, and 2 bases lay outside the gene matches. The germline gives CDR1 SGHKS, CDR2 YYEKEE (reference sequence). The CDR3 has 15 residues. The CDR3 nucleotides read TGTGCCAGCAGCACGGGACTAGCGGGGCAAGAGACCCAGTACTTC. It encodes CASSTGLAGQETQYF.

The chain is built from TRBV18 and TRBJ2-5; D possibly corresponds to TRBD2 (5 bases). Germline V gene lookup returns CDR1 KGHSH and CDR2 LQKENI. Trimming shortened V by 3 bases and J by 11 bases, and 19 bases separated the two germline ends. The CDR3 is 14 amino acids. CDR3 region: CASSPDVPRGEQYF. DNA of the CDR3: TGTGCCAGCTCACCTGATGTACCCCGTGGGGAGCAGTACTTC. The variable domain in full, completed from reference TRBV18 and TRBJ2-5, reads NAGVMQNPRHLVRRRGQEARLRCSPMKGHSHVYWYRQLPEEGLKFMVYLQKENIIDESGMPKERFSAEFPKEGPSILRIQQVVRGDSAAYFCASSPDVPRGEQYFGPGTRLLVL.

This clonotype was counted between two and nine times. A read error may account for a junction end that differs from germline. The V call is TRBV28, the J call TRBJ1-4, with D possibly TRBD1 on 6 matching bases. Germline V lookup: CDR1 MDHEN, CDR2 SYDVKM. The CDR3 runs to 16 residues. This chain's CDR3 is CACSFRGAATNEKLFF. DNA of the CDR3: TGTGCCTGCAGTTTCCGGGGGGCCGCAACTAATGAAAAACTGTTTTTT.

This clonotype has more than one count but fewer than ten. The genes are TRBV12-3 or TRBV12-4 and TRBJ1-2, with D perhaps matching TRBD1 (5 bases). This CDR3 region has 14 residues. V lost 2 bases and J 8 bases, leaving 15 bases between the germline ends. CDR3 in amino acids: CASSLIQGARGYTF. The CDR3, as DNA: TGTGCCAGCAGTTTAATTCAAGGGGCGAGAGGCTACACCTTC.

This clonotype has a count of ten or more. V gene TRBV5-5 combines with J gene TRBJ2-3, with 7 nucleotides matching TRBD1. The germline gives CDR1 SGHKS, CDR2 YYEKEE (reference sequence). The CDR3 length is 15 residues. The ends lost 2 bases at V and 2 bases at J; junction bases unmatched: 5. DNA for the CDR3: TGTGCCAGCAGCTTCACAGGGGAACCCACAGATACGCAGTATTTT. The encoded protein is CASSFTGEPTDTQYF.

This clonotype was detected a few times. The chain has TRBV4-3 and TRBJ2-5; D perhaps matches TRBD1 (5 bases). The V end was cut by 4 bases, the J end by 5 bases, with 20 bases between. CDR1 and CDR2 (germline): LGHNA, YSLEER. This CDR3 spans 16 amino acids. DNA of the CDR3: TGCGCCAGCAGCCCAAGTGGTTCCCCGGCAGGGGAGACCCAGTACTTC. This gives the protein CASSPSGSPAGETQYF.

There are a few counts of this clonotype. The chain uses TRBV6-2 or TRBV6-3 and TRBJ2-7; 7 bases match TRBD2. The V gene's germline CDR1 is MNHEY and CDR2 SVGEGT. The CDR3 covers 17 residues. V dropped 3 bases and J dropped 0; count of bases not matched to a gene: 11. In DNA form, the CDR3 reads TGTGCCAGCAGTTATGCGCGCCTAGCGGCTATCTCCTACGAGCAGTACTTC. Translating it yields CASSYARLAAISYEQYF.

Ten or more counts support this clonotype. The J gene is TRBJ2-5, the V gene TRBV10-2; D perhaps matches TRBD2 (5 bases). The J call may be faulty, since TRBJ2-1 better matches the DNA end. CDR1 is WSHSY and CDR2 is SAAADI in the germline V gene. The CDR3 length is 15 residues. CDR3 amino acids: CASSEPEAGRYEQFF. The CDR3 nucleotides read TGCGCCAGCAGTGAGCCGGAGGCGGGCAGGTATGAGCAGTTCTTC.

This clonotype has a handful of counts. The V and J genes are TRBV28 and TRBJ1-2, with D possibly matching TRBD1 (5 bases). CDR3 length: 13 residues. Germline V CDR1 and CDR2: MDHEN, SYDVKM. Trimming removed 1 base from V and 6 bases from J, with 9 bases in between. The CDR3 coding sequence is TGTGCCAGCAGTTTATTCCCCAGGGATGGCTACACCTTC. As protein: CASSLFPRDGYTF.

A few counts support this clonotype. The rearrangement joins TRBV28 to TRBJ2-6, with a weak D call TRBD2 (6 bases). Trimming took 0 bases from V and 3 from J, leaving 12 bases between them. The CDR3 has 17 amino acids. CDR1 and CDR2 (germline): MDHEN, SYDVKM. The CDR3 sequence: CASSLWGEDFGANVLTF. The CDR3 bases are TGTGCCAGCAGTTTATGGGGGGAGGACTTTGGGGCCAACGTCCTGACTTTC.

This chain connects TRBV12-3 or TRBV12-4 to TRBJ2-1; 12 nucleotides line up with TRBD2. V lost 6 bases, J lost 10 bases, and 7 bases stayed unmatched. The CDR3 runs to 14 residues. CDR3 protein: CASRLTSGRGEQFF. The CDR3 coding sequence is TGTGCCAGCAGGCTGACTAGCGGGAGAGGGGAGCAGTTCTTC.

In this sample, this clonotype turned up many times. The chain employs TRBV6-2 or TRBV6-3 and TRBJ1-2; no definite D call. The length of the CDR3 is 13 residues. CDR1 is MNHEY and CDR2 is SVGEGT in the germline V gene. V was cut by 2 bases and J by 6 bases, with 10 bases left in between. This chain's CDR3 is CASSYGEINGYTF. DNA of the CDR3: TGTGCCAGCAGTTACGGAGAGATTAATGGCTACACCTTC.

J is TRBJ2-2 and V is TRBV7-8; 7 bases match TRBD2. The V gene's germline CDR1 is SGHVS and CDR2 FQNEAQ. With 5 bases clipped from V and 4 bases from J, the junction kept 7 bases outside the gene matches. The CDR3 has 15 amino acids. The CDR3 here is CASSPRDYTTGELFF. The CDR3 DNA sequence: TGTGCCAGCAGCCCCCGGGACTACACCACCGGGGAGCTGTTTTTT. The full variable domain, its missing parts supplied by reference TRBV7-8 and TRBJ2-2, is GAGVSQSPRYKVAKRGQDVALRCDPISGHVSLFWYQQALGQGPEFLTYFQNEAQLDKSGLPSDRFFAERPEGSVSTLKIQRTQQEDSAVYLCASSPRDYTTGELFFGEGSRLTVL.

The chain has TRBV29-1 and TRBJ2-3; D uncertain. Germline V gives CDR1 SQVTM, CDR2 ANQGSEA. V was shortened by 3 bases and J by 5 bases, with 6 bases between the two germline ends. The CDR3 sequence is 11 residues long. The CDR3, as DNA: TGCAGCGTTGAGTTACTAGATACGCAGTATTTT. Translated, it gives CSVELLDTQYF.

The chain joins TRBV20-1 to TRBJ2-3; D possibly matches TRBD1 or TRBD2 (5 bases each). V dropped 6 bases and J dropped 3 bases, with 19 bases sitting between them. CDR3 length: 15 amino acids. The germline V gene has CDR1 DFQATT and CDR2 SNEGSKA (reference sequence). Written as DNA, the CDR3 is TGCAGTGCCATTGGGGCGGGCGGTCGGACAGATACGCAGTATTTT. Translated, it gives CSAIGAGGRTDTQYF.

Of note for this clonotype: Germline and junction disagree at one end, which may indicate a read error. V usage is TRBV7-9 and J usage is TRBJ2-5; D tentatively reads TRBD1 or TRBD2 (5 bases each). This CDR3 is built from 16 residues. In germline, CDR1 is SEHNR, CDR2 FQNEAQ (reference sequence). CDR3 nucleotides: TGTGCCAGCGAGGATGGGGGAGTAGTGCCTAGCAATGAGCATTTCTTC. This encodes CASEDGGVVPSNEHFF.

This rearrangement joins TRBV12-3 or TRBV12-4 to TRBJ1-2; D is uncertain. The CDR3 has 12 amino acids. The V gene lost 6 bases and the J gene lost 3 bases, with 8 bases spanning the gap. The CDR3 DNA is TGTGCCAGCAGCGCAGCGGACTATGGCTACACCTTC. Protein product: CASSAADYGYTF.

This clonotype was seen only a few times. This chain connects TRBV5-6 to TRBJ2-1; the D is unclear. The CDR3 loop spans 12 amino acids. Germline CDR1 reads SGHDT; CDR2 reads YYEEEE. The ends were cut back, 3 bases at V and 8 bases at J, with 9 bases in the middle. CDR3 amino acids: CASSSPLYEQFF. The CDR3 DNA sequence: TGTGCCAGCAGCTCACCCCTCTATGAGCAGTTCTTC.

This clonotype appeared a single time. The gene calls are TRBV20-1 and TRBJ2-1; D is unresolved. This CDR3 contains 14 residues. CDR1 is DFQATT, CDR2 SNEGSKA, per germline (reference sequence). V shed 0 bases and J shed 4 bases, with 10 bases lying between them. In DNA, the CDR3 is TGCAGTGCTAGAGAGAGTCCCCAATACAATGAGCAGTTCTTC. Amino acids: CSARESPQYNEQFF.